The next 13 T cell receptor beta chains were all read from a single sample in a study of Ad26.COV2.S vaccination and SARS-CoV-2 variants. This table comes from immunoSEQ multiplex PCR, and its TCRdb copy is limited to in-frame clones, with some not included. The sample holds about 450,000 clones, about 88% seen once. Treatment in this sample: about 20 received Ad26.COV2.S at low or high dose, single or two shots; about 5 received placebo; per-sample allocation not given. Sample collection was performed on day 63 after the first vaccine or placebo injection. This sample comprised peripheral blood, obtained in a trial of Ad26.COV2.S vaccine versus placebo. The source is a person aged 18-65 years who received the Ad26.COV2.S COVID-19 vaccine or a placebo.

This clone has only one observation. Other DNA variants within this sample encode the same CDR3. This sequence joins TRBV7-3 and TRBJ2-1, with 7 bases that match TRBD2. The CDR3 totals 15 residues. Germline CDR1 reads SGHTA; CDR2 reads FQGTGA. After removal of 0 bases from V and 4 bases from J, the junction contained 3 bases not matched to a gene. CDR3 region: CASSLTSGPYNEQFF. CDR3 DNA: TGTGCCAGCAGCTTAACTAGCGGGCCTTACAATGAGCAGTTCTTC. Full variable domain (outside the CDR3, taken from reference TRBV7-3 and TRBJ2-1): GAGVSQTPSNKVTEKGKYVELRCDPISGHTALYWYRQSLGQGPEFLIYFQGTGAADDSGLPNDRFFAVRPEGSVSTLKIQRTERGDSAVYLCASSLTSGPYNEQFFGPGTRLTVL.

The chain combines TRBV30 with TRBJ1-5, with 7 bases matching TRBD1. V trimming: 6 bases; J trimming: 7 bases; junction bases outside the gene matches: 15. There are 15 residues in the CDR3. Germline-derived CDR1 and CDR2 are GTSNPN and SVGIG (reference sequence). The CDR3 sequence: CACSRQGMLGQPQHF. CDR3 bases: TGTGCCTGTAGTAGACAGGGAATGTTGGGCCAGCCCCAGCATTTT.

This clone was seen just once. Here the CDR3 DNA reads TGTGCCAGTAGTATCGTTCCCGACGGTAACACTGAAGCTTTCTTT. As protein: CASSIVPDGNTEAFF. The J gene is TRBJ1-1, the V gene TRBV19; unclear D gene. CDR1 and CDR2 (germline): LNHDA, SQIVND (reference sequence). The CDR3 extends over 15 amino acids. V was shortened by 3 bases and J by 2 bases, with 13 bases between the two germline ends.

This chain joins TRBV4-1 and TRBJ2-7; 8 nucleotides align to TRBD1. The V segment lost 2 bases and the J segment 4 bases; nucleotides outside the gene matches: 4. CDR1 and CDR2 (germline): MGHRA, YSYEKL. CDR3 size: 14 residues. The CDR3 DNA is TGCGCCAGCAGCCAAAGACAGGGGTGGTACGAGCAGTACTTC. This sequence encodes CASSQRQGWYEQYF.

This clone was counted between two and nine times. The CDR3 nucleotides read TGTGCCAGCACCATCCGATACAGGGCGTACAATGAGCAGTTCTTC. This sequence encodes CASTIRYRAYNEQFF. The chain combines TRBV5-5 with TRBJ2-1, with a weak D call TRBD1 (6 bases). This CDR3 is 15 amino acids long. Germline CDR1 reads SGHKS; CDR2 reads YYEKEE (reference sequence). Trimming cost V 6 bases and J 4 bases, with 17 bases left between them.

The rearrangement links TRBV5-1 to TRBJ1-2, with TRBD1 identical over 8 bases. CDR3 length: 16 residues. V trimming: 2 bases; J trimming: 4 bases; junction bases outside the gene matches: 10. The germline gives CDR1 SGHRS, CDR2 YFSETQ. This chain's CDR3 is CASSLNPQGDLYGYTF. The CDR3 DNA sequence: TGCGCCAGCAGCTTAAATCCACAGGGGGACCTCTATGGCTACACCTTC.

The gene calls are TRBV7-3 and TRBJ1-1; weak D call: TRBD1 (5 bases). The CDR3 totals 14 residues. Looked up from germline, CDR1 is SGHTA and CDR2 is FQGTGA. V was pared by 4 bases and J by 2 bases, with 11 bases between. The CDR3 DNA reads TGTGCCAGCAGCTGGATGGGGGGAAACACTGAAGCTTTCTTT. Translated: CASSWMGGNTEAFF.

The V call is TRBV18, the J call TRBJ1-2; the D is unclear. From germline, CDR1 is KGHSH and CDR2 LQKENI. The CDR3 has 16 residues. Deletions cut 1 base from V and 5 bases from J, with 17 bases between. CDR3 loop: CASSPLTSAANYGYTF. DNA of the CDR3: TGTGCCAGCTCACCACTGACATCGGCAGCCAATTATGGCTACACCTTC.

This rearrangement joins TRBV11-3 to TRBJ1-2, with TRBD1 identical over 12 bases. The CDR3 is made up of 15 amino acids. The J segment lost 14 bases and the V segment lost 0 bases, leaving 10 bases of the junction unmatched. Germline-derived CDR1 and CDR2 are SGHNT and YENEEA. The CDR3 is CASSLDAGTGGARTF. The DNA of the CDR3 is TGTGCCAGCAGCTTAGACGCCGGGACAGGGGGCGCCCGGACCTTC.

The CDR3 region has the DNA TGTGCCAGCAGACGGGACAGGGGAGCTGGAAACACCATATATTTT. Translating it yields CASRRDRGAGNTIYF. The gene calls are TRBV6-1 and TRBJ1-3, with TRBD1 identical over 10 bases. Germline trimming cut 6 bases from V and 2 bases from J; bases unmatched to any gene: 4. CDR1 and CDR2 from the germline V gene are MNHNS and SASEGT. There are 15 residues in the CDR3.

CDR3 amino acids: CASRDDRNQPQHF. CDR3 sequence (DNA): TGTGCCAGCAGGGATGACAGAAATCAGCCCCAGCATTTT. The chain is built from TRBV2 and TRBJ1-5; tentative D call: TRBD1 (5 bases). CDR1 and CDR2 (germline): SNHLY, FYNNEI. Trimming removed 6 bases at V and 4 bases at J, with 10 bases between. This CDR3 spans 13 amino acids.

The CDR3 DNA follows: TGTGCCAGCAGCAAATCTACAGGGGTCAGGCAGCCCCAGCATTTT. As protein: CASSKSTGVRQPQHF. The chain uses TRBV5-8 and TRBJ1-5; 7 nucleotides line up with TRBD1. This CDR3 contains 15 residues. V shed 4 bases, J shed 7 bases, and the junction held 11 bases outside the gene matches. Germline V gene data show CDR1 as SGHTS and CDR2 as YDEGEE.

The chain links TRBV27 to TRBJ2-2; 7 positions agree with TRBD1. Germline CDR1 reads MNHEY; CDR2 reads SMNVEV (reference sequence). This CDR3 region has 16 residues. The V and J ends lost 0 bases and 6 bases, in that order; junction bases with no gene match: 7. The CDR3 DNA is TGTGCCAGCAGTTTATCGACAGGGTGGAGCCCCGGGGAGCTGTTTTTT. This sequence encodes CASSLSTGWSPGELFF.